Below, 14 T cell receptor beta chains from the same sample are listed, as sequenced in a study of T cells in Graves' hyperthyroidism and ophthalmopathy. Amplified regions were TCR beta CDR3 sequences from RNA transcripts. In the first-round RT-PCR of the TCR CDR3, the HTBI primer set was used. TCRdb reprocessed the multiplex PCR reads with MiXCR, giving one entry per CDR3 protein. This table has 300,000 to 450,000 distinct CDR3 sequences, approximately 14% appearing once. The sample was blood. These receptors were taken from a woman aged 30 to 39 with Graves' ophthalmopathy.

This clonotype appeared many times. The chain recombines TRBV28 with TRBJ2-7, with 8 bases aligning to TRBD1. Germline CDR1 MDHEN, CDR2 SYDVKM. J was trimmed by 0 bases and V by 5 bases; bases with no gene match: 6. The CDR3 is made up of 15 amino acids. CDR3 DNA sequence: TGTGCCAGCAGTGGCGGGACAGGACACTCCTACGAGCAGTACTTC. This sequence encodes CASSGGTGHSYEQYF.

This clonotype was counted many times. The gene calls are TRBV18 and TRBJ1-1; D not resolved. There are 17 residues in the CDR3. Per the germline V gene, CDR1 is KGHSH and CDR2 is LQKENI. V lost 3 bases, J lost 0 bases, and 17 bases lay in between. The CDR3 region has the DNA TGTGCCAGCTCACCCCTTCCCTGGGCAGAAGTGAACACTGAAGCTTTCTTT. This gives the protein CASSPLPWAEVNTEAFF. The full variable domain, rest sourced from reference TRBV18 and TRBJ1-1, is NAGVMQNPRHLVRRRGQEARLRCSPMKGHSHVYWYRQLPEEGLKFMVYLQKENIIDESGMPKERFSAEFPKEGPSILRIQQVVRGDSAAYFCASSPLPWAEVNTEAFFGQGTRLTVV.

This clonotype has ten or more counts. This chain links TRBV30 with TRBJ1-5; weak D call: TRBD1 (5 bases). V was clipped by 0 bases and J by 7 bases, with 16 bases between them. There are 15 residues in the CDR3. The germline V gene encodes CDR1 GTSNPN and CDR2 SVGIG (reference sequence). The CDR3 region has the DNA TGTGCCTGGAGTGTACTTGGGGCAGGGAACCAGCCCCAGCATTTT. Protein: CAWSVLGAGNQPQHF.

This clonotype was seen ten or more times. The V gene is TRBV18, the J gene TRBJ1-1; D may be TRBD1 (5 bases). There are 14 residues in the CDR3. Trimming left V 6 bases short and J 0 bases short, with 11 bases between. Germline V CDR1 and CDR2: KGHSH, LQKENI. DNA of the CDR3: TGTGCCAGCTCCCCGCGACAGCTGAACACTGAAGCTTTCTTT. Translating gives CASSPRQLNTEAFF.

The genes are TRBV28 and TRBJ2-5, with D perhaps matching TRBD2 (7 bases). V lost 5 bases and J 4 bases, leaving 14 bases between the germline ends. Germline CDR1 and CDR2: MDHEN and SYDVKM. This CDR3 is 14 amino acids long. The CDR3 sequence: CASSGRGGGETQYF. The CDR3 nucleotides are TGTGCCAGCAGTGGGAGGGGGGGCGGAGAGACCCAGTACTTC. The full variable domain, in which reference TRBV28 and TRBJ2-5 provide the parts outside the CDR3, is DVKVTQSSRYLVKRTGEKVFLECVQDMDHENMFWYRQDPGLGLRLIYFSYDVKMKEKGDIPEGYSVSREKKERFSLILESASTNQTSMYLCASSGRGGGETQYFGPGTRLLVL.

The table lists this clonotype with many counts. The chain carries TRBV11-2 and TRBJ2-7; D is uncertain. CDR1 is SGHAT and CDR2 is FQNNGV in the germline V gene. This CDR3 comprises 13 residues. Trimming took 1 base from V and 4 from J, leaving 8 bases between them. CDR3 loop: CASSLGTQYEQYF. In DNA form, the CDR3 reads TGTGCCAGCAGCTTAGGGACGCAATACGAGCAGTACTTC.

This clonotype came up many times. V usage is TRBV5-6 and J usage is TRBJ2-5; D gene unclear. V was cut by 1 base and J by 3 bases, with 4 bases left in between. Germline V gene sequence: CDR1 SGHDT, CDR2 YYEEEE. The CDR3 loop spans 12 amino acids. The CDR3 nucleotides are TGTGCCAGCAGCTTGACGAAAGAGACCCAGTACTTC. Its translation: CASSLTKETQYF.

The chain has TRBV29-1 and TRBJ2-5; D is undetermined. Germline V gene data show CDR1 as SQVTM and CDR2 as ANQGSEA. V was shortened by 7 bases and J by 1 base, with 10 bases between the two germline ends. CDR3 size: 12 residues. CDR3 sequence (DNA): TGCAGCGCCAGACTCCGCCAAGAGACCCAGTACTTC. This gives the protein CSARLRQETQYF.

This clonotype showed up many times. The rearrangement uses TRBV3-1 and TRBJ2-3; D gene unclear. The CDR3 runs to 13 residues. The ends were cut back, 2 bases at V and 4 bases at J, with 7 bases in the middle. Germline CDR1 and CDR2: LGHDT and YNNKEL (reference sequence). CDR3 protein: CASSQYLADTQYF. CDR3 nucleotides: TGTGCCAGCAGCCAATACCTAGCAGATACGCAGTATTTT.

This clonotype was counted many times. The V gene is TRBV12-3 or TRBV12-4, the J gene TRBJ1-1; D ambiguous. The V and J ends lost 3 bases and 2 bases respectively, with 10 bases between them. The CDR3 is 14 amino acids. The CDR3 spells CASSLWAGNTEAFF. The CDR3 DNA sequence: TGTGCCAGCAGTTTGTGGGCGGGAAACACTGAAGCTTTCTTT.

The table lists this clonotype with many counts. The rearrangement uses TRBV7-2 and TRBJ2-5; either TRBD1 or TRBD2 may supply D (6 bases each). CDR3 length: 14 residues. The germline gives CDR1 SGHTA, CDR2 FQGNSA. V dropped 4 bases and J dropped 5 bases, with 14 bases sitting between them. CDR3 coding DNA: TGTGCCAGCAGCTCCCCGAGGGGGAGGGAGACCCAGTACTTC. Its protein is CASSSPRGRETQYF.

This clonotype was observed at least ten times. V is TRBV5-1 and J is TRBJ2-7; TRBD1 matches at 9 bases. The ends lost 4 bases at V and 5 bases at J; junction bases unmatched: 7. CDR1 and CDR2 from the germline V gene are SGHRS and YFSETQ. CDR3 length equals 14 residues. The chain's CDR3 is CASSPDRGRDEQYF. The CDR3 coding sequence is TGCGCCAGCAGCCCGGACAGGGGACGCGACGAGCAGTACTTC.

This clonotype was found many times. The chain employs TRBV11-2 and TRBJ2-7, with a possible D match to TRBD2 (5 bases). V lost 1 base, J lost 4 bases, and 11 bases lay in between. The CDR3 totals 14 residues. The V gene's germline CDR1 is SGHAT and CDR2 FQNNGV. CDR3 amino acids: CASSLGGSQYEQYF. DNA of the CDR3: TGTGCCAGCAGCTTAGGTGGGAGTCAATACGAGCAGTACTTC.

At least ten counts were recorded for this clonotype. V usage is TRBV2 and J usage is TRBJ1-5; tentative D call: TRBD1 (5 bases). Germline-derived CDR1 and CDR2 are SNHLY and FYNNEI. This CDR3 comprises 15 residues. Between the trimmed V and J ends, which lost 4 bases and 6 bases, there was a span of 16 bases. This CDR3 is CASSVGQGGAQPQHF. CDR3 nucleotide sequence: TGTGCCAGCAGTGTCGGGCAGGGTGGGGCTCAGCCCCAGCATTTT.